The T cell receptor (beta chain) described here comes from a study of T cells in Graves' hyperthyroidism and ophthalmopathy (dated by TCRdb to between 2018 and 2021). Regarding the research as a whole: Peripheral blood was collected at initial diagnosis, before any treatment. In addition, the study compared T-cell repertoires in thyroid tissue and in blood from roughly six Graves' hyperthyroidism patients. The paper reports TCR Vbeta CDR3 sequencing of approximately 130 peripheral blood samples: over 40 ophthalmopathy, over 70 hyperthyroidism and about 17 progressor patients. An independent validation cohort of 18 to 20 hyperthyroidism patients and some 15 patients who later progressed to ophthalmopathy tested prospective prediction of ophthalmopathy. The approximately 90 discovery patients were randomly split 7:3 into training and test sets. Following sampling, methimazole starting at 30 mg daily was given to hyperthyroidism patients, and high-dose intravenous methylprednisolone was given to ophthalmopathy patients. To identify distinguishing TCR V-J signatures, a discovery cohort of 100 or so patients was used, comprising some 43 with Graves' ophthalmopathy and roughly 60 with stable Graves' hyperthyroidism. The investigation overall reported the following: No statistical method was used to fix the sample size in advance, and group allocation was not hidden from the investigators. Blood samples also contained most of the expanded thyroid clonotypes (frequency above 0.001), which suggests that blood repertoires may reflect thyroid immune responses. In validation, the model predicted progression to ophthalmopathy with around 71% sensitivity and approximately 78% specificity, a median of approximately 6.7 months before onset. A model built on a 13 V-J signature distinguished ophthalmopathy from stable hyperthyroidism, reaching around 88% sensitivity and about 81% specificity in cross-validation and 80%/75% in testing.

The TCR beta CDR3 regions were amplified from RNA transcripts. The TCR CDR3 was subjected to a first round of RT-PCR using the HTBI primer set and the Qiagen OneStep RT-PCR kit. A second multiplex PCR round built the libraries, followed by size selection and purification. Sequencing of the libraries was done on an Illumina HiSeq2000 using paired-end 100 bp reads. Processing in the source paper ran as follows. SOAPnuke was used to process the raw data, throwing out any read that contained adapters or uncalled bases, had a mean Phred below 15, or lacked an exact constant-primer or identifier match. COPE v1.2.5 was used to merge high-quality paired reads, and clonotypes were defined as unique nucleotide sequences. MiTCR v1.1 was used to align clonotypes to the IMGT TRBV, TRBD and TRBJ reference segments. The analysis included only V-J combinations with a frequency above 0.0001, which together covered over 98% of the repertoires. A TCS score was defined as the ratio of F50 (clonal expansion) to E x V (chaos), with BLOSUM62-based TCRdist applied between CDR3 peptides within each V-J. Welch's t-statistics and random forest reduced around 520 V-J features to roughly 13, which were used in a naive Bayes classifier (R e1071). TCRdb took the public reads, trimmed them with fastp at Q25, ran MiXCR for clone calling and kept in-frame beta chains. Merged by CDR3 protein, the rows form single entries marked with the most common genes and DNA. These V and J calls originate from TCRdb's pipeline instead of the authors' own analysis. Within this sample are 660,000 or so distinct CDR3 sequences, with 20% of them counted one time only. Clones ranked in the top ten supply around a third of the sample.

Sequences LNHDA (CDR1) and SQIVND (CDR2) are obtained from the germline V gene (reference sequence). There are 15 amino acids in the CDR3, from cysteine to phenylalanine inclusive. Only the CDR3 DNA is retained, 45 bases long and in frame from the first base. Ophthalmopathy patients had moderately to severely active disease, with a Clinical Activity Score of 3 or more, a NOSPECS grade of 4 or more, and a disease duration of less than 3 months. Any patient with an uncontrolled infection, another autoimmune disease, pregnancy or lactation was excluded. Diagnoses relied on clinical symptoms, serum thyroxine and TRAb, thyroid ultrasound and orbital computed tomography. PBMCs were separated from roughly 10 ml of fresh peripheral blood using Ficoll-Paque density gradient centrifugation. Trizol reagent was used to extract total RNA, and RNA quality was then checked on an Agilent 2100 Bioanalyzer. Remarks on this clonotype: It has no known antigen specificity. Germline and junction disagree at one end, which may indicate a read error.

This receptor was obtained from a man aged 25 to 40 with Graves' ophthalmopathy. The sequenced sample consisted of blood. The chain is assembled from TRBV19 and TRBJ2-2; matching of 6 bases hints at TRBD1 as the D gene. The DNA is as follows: TGTGCCAGTAGTATTCAGGGGACGGACACCGGGGAGCCGTTTTTT. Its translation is CASSIQGTDTGEPFF.